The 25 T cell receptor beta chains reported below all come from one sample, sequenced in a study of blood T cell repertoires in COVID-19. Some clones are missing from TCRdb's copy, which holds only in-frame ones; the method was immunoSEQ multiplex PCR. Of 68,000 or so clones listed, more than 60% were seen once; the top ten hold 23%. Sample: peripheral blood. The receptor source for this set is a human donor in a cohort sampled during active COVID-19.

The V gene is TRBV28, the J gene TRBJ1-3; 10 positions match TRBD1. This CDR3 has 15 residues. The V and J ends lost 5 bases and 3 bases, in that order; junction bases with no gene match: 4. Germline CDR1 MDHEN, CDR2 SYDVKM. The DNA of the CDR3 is TGTGCCAGCAGTGCGGACAGGGGGTTTGGAAACACCATATATTTT. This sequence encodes CASSADRGFGNTIYF.

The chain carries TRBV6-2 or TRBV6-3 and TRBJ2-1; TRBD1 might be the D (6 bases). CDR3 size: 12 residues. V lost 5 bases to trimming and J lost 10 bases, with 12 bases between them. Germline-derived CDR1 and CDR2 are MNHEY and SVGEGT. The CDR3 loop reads CASSTQGSEQFF. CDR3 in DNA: TGTGCCAGCAGTACACAGGGATCGGAGCAGTTCTTC.

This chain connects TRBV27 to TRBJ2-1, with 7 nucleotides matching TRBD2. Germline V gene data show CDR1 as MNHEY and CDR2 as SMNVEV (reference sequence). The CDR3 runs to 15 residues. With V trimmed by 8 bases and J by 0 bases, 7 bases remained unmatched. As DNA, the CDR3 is TGTGCCAGCGGCCTGACTAGCCCCTCCTACAATGAGCAGTTCTTC. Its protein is CASGLTSPSYNEQFF.

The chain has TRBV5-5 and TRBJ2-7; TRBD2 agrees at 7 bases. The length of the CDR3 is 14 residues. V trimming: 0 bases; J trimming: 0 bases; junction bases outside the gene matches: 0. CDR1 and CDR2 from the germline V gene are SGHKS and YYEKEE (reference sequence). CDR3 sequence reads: CASSLGLASYEQYF. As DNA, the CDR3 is TGTGCCAGCAGCTTGGGACTAGCCTCCTACGAGCAGTACTTC.

The CDR3 reads CASSLAGIGEAFF. The CDR3 DNA reads TGTGCCAGCAGTTTAGCGGGAATCGGTGAAGCTTTCTTT. This chain uses TRBV28 with TRBJ1-1; D unresolved. V gave up 2 bases and J gave up 7 bases, with 11 bases separating them. The CDR3 totals 13 residues. The V gene's germline CDR1 is MDHEN and CDR2 SYDVKM.

CDR3 amino acids: CASSQARNSYEQYF. The CDR3 DNA sequence: TGTGCCAGCAGCCAAGCCAGGAACTCCTACGAGCAGTACTTC. The rearrangement links TRBV4-2 to TRBJ2-7; D not certain. The germline V and J ends were trimmed by 1 base and 0 bases, with 7 bases remaining between them. The germline CDR1 and CDR2 sequences are LGHNA and YNFKEQ. The length of the CDR3 is 14 residues.

CDR3 bases: TGTGCCAGCAGTGAAGCGCTCGGGAACCAAGAGACCCAGTACTTC. Its protein product is CASSEALGNQETQYF. The chain couples TRBV2 to TRBJ2-5; possible D gene TRBD2, 5 bases. Trimming stripped 0 bases from V and 0 bases from J, with 8 bases between. Germline V gene data show CDR1 as SNHLY and CDR2 as FYNNEI. This CDR3 is 15 amino acids long.

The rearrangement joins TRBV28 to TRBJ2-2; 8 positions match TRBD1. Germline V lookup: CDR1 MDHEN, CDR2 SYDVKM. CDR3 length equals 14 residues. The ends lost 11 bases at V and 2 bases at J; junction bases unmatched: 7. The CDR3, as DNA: TGTGCCGGAAAACAGGGGGTCAACACCGGGGAGCTGTTTTTT. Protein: CAGKQGVNTGELFF. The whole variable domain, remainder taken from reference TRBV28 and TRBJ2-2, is DVKVTQSSRYLVKRTGEKVFLECVQDMDHENMFWYRQDPGLGLRLIYFSYDVKMKEKGDIPEGYSVSREKKERFSLILESASTNQTSMYLCAGKQGVNTGELFFGEGSRLTVL.

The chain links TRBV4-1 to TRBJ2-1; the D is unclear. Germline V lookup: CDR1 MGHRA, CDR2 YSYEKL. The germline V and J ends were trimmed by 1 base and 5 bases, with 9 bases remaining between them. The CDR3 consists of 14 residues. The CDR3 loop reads CASSQGERDNEQFF. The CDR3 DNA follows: TGCGCCAGCAGCCAAGGCGAGAGAGACAATGAGCAGTTCTTC.

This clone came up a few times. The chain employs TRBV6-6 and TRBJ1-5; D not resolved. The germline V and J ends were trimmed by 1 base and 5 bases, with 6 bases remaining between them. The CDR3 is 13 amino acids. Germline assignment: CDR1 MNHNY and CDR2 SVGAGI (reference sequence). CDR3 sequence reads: CASSYYGDQPQHF. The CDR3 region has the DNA TGTGCCAGCAGTTACTACGGGGATCAGCCCCAGCATTTT.

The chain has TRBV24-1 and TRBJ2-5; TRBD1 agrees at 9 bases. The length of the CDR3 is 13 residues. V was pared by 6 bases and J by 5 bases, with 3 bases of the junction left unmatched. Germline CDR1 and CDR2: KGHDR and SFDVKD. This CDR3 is CATSKTGGETQYF. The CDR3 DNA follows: TGTGCCACCAGTAAGACAGGGGGTGAGACCCAGTACTTC.

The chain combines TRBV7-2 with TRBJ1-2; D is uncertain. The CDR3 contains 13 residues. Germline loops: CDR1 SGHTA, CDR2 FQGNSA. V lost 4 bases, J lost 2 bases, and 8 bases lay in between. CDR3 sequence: CASSSGGNYGYTF. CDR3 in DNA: TGTGCCAGCAGCTCCGGAGGAAACTATGGCTACACCTTC.

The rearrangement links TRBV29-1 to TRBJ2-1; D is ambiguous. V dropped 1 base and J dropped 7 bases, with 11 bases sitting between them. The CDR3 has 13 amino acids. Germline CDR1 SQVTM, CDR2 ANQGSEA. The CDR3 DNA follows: TGCAGCGTTGAAGGGGTGGGCGATAATGAGCAGTTCTTC. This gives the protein CSVEGVGDNEQFF.

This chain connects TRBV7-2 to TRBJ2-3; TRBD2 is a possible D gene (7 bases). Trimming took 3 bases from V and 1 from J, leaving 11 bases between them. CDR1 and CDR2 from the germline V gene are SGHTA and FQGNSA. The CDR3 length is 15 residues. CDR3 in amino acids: CASSFVGGRTDTQYF. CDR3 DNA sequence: TGTGCCAGCAGCTTTGTGGGGGGGCGCACAGATACGCAGTATTTT.

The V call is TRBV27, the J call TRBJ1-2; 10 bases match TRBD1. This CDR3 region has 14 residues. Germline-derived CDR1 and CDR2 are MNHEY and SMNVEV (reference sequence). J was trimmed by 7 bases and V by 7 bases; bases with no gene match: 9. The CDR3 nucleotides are TGTGCCAGCATCACGGACAGGGGGTTTGGTGGCTACACCTTC. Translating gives CASITDRGFGGYTF.

CDR3 sequence: CATSDAPSYSTDTQYF. The CDR3 nucleotides are TGTGCCACCAGTGACGCTCCCTCCTATAGCACAGATACGCAGTATTTT. The chain employs TRBV24-1 and TRBJ2-3; D is undetermined. Per the germline V gene, CDR1 is KGHDR and CDR2 is SFDVKD. Trimming took 4 bases from V and 0 from J, leaving 13 bases between them. The CDR3 is made up of 16 amino acids.

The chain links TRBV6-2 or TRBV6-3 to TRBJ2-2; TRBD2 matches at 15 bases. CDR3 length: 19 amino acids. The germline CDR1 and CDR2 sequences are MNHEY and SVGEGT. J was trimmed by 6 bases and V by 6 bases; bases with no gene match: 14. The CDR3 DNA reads TGTGCCAGCAGCCCAGAATTTGGACTAGCGGGAGGGCCGCCCGGGGAGCTGTTTTTT. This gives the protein CASSPEFGLAGGPPGELFF.

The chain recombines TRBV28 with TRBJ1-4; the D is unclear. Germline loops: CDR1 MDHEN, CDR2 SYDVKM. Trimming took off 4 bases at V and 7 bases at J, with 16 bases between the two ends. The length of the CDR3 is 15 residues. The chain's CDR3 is CASSSRPGLGEKLFF. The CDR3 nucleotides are TGTGCCAGCAGTTCGAGGCCCGGACTCGGTGAAAAACTGTTTTTT.

The CDR3 DNA is TGCGCCAGCAGCTCCACAGGTTCCTACAATGAGCAGTTCTTC. Amino acids: CASSSTGSYNEQFF. The J gene is TRBJ2-1, the V gene TRBV5-1; perhaps TRBD1 as D (5 bases). Germline-derived CDR1 and CDR2 are SGHRS and YFSETQ. V lost 3 bases, J lost 1 base, and 8 bases lay in between. The CDR3 is 14 amino acids.

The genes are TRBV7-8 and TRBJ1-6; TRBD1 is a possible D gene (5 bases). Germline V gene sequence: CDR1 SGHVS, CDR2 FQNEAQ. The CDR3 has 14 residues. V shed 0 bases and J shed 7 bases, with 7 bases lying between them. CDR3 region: CASSLAGGNSPLHF. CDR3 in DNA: TGTGCCAGCAGCTTAGCTGGGGGGAATTCACCCCTCCACTTT.

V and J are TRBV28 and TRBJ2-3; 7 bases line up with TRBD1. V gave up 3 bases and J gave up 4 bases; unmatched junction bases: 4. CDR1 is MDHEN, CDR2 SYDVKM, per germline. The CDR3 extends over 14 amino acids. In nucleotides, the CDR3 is TGTGCCAGCAGTTTTGGAGACAGGGCAGATACGCAGTATTTT. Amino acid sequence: CASSFGDRADTQYF.

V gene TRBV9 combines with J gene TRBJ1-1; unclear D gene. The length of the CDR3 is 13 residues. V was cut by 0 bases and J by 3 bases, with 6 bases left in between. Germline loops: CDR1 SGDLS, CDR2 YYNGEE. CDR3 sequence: CASSVGEDTEAFF. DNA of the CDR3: TGTGCCAGCAGCGTAGGGGAGGACACTGAAGCTTTCTTT.

The CDR3 DNA is TGTGCCAGCCGGCAACGGGGTACTTTTCAGCCCCAGCATTTT. It yields the protein CASRQRGTFQPQHF. The chain employs TRBV6-5 and TRBJ1-5; no clear D. This CDR3 comprises 14 residues. Germline loops: CDR1 MNHEY, CDR2 SVGAGI. Trimming left V 8 bases short and J 6 bases short, with 17 bases between.

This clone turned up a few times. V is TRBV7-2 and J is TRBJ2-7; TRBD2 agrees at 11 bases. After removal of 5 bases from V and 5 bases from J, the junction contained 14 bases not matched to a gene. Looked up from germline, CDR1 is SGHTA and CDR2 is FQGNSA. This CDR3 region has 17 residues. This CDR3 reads CASSLMGTSGSFNEQYF. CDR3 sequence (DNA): TGTGCCAGCAGCCTAATGGGCACTAGCGGGAGTTTCAACGAGCAGTACTTC.

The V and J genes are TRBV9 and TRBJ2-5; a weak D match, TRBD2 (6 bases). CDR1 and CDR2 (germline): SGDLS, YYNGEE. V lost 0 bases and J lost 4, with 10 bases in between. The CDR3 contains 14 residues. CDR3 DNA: TGTGCCAGCAGCGTAGCCGCGGGACGAGAGACCCAGTACTTC. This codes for CASSVAAGRETQYF.